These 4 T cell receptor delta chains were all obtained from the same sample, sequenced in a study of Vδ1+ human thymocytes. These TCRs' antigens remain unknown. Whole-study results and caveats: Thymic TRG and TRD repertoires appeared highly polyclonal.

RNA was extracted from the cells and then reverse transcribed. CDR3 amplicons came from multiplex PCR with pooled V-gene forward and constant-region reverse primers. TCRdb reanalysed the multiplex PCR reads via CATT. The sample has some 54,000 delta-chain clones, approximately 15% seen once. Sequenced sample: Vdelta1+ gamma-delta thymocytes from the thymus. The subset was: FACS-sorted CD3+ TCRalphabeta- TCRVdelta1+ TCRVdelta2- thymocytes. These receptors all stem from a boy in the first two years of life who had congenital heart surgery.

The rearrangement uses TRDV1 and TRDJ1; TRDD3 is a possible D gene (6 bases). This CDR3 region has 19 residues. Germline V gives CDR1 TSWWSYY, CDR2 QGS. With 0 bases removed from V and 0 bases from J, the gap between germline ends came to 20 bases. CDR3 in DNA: TGTGCTCTTGGGGAACTATTTGCTGGGGCAACCATGTACACCGATAAACTCATCTTT. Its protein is CALGELFAGATMYTDKLIF.

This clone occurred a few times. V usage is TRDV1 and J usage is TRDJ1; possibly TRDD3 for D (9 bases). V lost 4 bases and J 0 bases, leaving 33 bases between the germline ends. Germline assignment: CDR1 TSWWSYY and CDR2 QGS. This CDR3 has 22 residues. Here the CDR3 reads CALGGNFLQMYWGTLYTDKLIF. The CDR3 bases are TGTGCTCTTGGGGGCAACTTCCTACAGATGTACTGGGGGACCCTATACACCGATAAACTCATCTTT.

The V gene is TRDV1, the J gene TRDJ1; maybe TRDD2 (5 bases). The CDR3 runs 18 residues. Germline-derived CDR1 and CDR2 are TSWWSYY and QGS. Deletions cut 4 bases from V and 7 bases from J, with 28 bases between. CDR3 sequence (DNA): TGTGCTCTTGGGGGACACGAGGGCAAAGTCCTAGTGTGGGTTAAACTCATCTTT. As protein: CALGGHEGKVLVWVKLIF.

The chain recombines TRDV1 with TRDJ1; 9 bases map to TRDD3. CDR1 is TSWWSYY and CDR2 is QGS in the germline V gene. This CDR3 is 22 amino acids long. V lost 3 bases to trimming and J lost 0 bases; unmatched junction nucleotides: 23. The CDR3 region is CALGDQALPTGGPKMYTDKLIF. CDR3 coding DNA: TGTGCTCTTGGGGATCAGGCCCTGCCCACTGGGGGACCGAAGATGTACACCGATAAACTCATCTTT.